The 20 T cell receptor beta chains listed next were all sequenced from one sample in a study of T cells in localized non-small cell lung cancer. The method was immunoSEQ multiplex PCR; TCRdb's version includes in-frame clones alone and lacks a portion of them. The sample records approximately 150,000 clones, roughly 90% being singletons. This specimen consisted of peripheral blood, obtained before any cancer treatment. The receptors originated from a female donor of 60 years or more with stage I lung adenocarcinoma.

The chain is built from TRBV7-9 and TRBJ1-2, with TRBD1 matching 8 bases. V was pared by 2 bases and J by 4 bases, with 6 bases of the junction left unmatched. Germline-derived CDR1 and CDR2 are SEHNR and FQNEAQ (reference sequence). CDR3 length: 15 residues. In DNA form, the CDR3 reads TGTGCCAGCAGCTTACACAGGCAGGGGGCCTATGGCTACACCTTC. Protein sequence: CASSLHRQGAYGYTF. Complete variable domain (other parts from reference TRBV7-9 and TRBJ1-2): DTGVSQNPRHKITKRGQNVTFRCDPISEHNRLYWYRQTLGQGPEFLTYFQNEAQLEKSRLLSDRFSAERPKGSFSTLEIQRTEQGDSAMYLCASSLHRQGAYGYTFGSGTRLTVV.

This clone was seen only once. The rearrangement joins TRBV5-1 to TRBJ2-7, with 7 positions matching TRBD1. In germline, CDR1 is SGHRS, CDR2 YFSETQ. J was trimmed by 5 bases and V by 4 bases; bases with no gene match: 6. The CDR3 has 13 residues. The CDR3 DNA reads TGCGCCAGCAGCAAAGACAGGGCCCACGAGCAGTACTTC. Amino acid sequence: CASSKDRAHEQYF.

The chain combines TRBV28 with TRBJ2-7; D remains ambiguous. V dropped 3 bases and J dropped 0 bases, with 12 bases sitting between them. Germline loops: CDR1 MDHEN, CDR2 SYDVKM. The CDR3 contains 15 residues. The CDR3 DNA reads as TGTGCCAGCAGTTTCCGGACGGTTATCTCCTACGAGCAGTACTTC. Protein: CASSFRTVISYEQYF.

This rearrangement joins TRBV6-1 to TRBJ2-2; 9 positions match TRBD1. V shed 1 base and J 5 bases; nucleotides not matched to a gene: 2. Per the germline V gene, CDR1 is MNHNS and CDR2 is SASEGT. The CDR3 runs to 15 residues. CDR3 coding DNA: TGTGCCAGCAGTGAAGGGACAGGGGTTACCGGGGAGCTGTTTTTT. As protein: CASSEGTGVTGELFF.

This chain links TRBV11-2 with TRBJ2-7, with D perhaps matching TRBD2 (7 bases). Looked up from germline, CDR1 is SGHAT and CDR2 is FQNNGV. The ends were cut back, 1 base at V and 4 bases at J, with 17 bases in the middle. This CDR3 has 16 amino acids. The CDR3, as DNA: TGTGCCAGCAGCTTAGGAGGGGGGGACGTCGCGTACGAGCAGTACTTC. This sequence encodes CASSLGGGDVAYEQYF.

The V and J genes are TRBV27 and TRBJ2-3, with D perhaps being TRBD1 or TRBD2 (5 bases each). Germline CDR1 is MNHEY and CDR2 is SMNVEV (reference sequence). V lost 1 base and J lost 0, with 14 bases in between. The CDR3 runs to 17 residues. CDR3 DNA: TGTGCCAGCAGTTTATTAGTGGGGACCGCTAGCACAGATACGCAGTATTTT. Translated: CASSLLVGTASTDTQYF.

This clone showed up just a few times. Different DNA sequences within this sample yield the same CDR3. The CDR3 DNA reads TGTGCCAGCAGCCAGGGAAACTATGGCTACACCTTC. It specifies CASSQGNYGYTF. The chain couples TRBV4-2 to TRBJ1-2; D is ambiguous. V lost 3 bases and J lost 2, with 4 bases in between. This CDR3 has 12 residues. Germline V gene lookup returns CDR1 LGHNA and CDR2 YNFKEQ.

The rearrangement links TRBV9 to TRBJ1-5; tentatively, D is TRBD1 (6 bases). This CDR3 contains 16 residues. The germline V gene encodes CDR1 SGDLS and CDR2 YYNGEE. V lost 0 bases and J lost 6, with 16 bases in between. CDR3 sequence (DNA): TGTGCCAGCAGCGTAGACCCCACAGGGCTGGGTCAGCCCCAGCATTTT. This sequence encodes CASSVDPTGLGQPQHF.

The table lists this clone with many counts. Here the CDR3 DNA reads TGTGCCAGCAGTCCTGGACTAGCGGCAATCTACAATGAGCAGTTCTTC. Translation: CASSPGLAAIYNEQFF. This chain links TRBV2 with TRBJ2-1; 10 positions match TRBD2. The CDR3 totals 16 residues. V dropped 5 bases and J dropped 3; count of bases not matched to a gene: 7. Germline V gives CDR1 SNHLY, CDR2 FYNNEI.

V and J are TRBV28 and TRBJ1-5, with D perhaps TRBD1 (6 bases). V was clipped by 8 bases and J by 4 bases, with 15 bases between them. CDR1 is MDHEN and CDR2 is SYDVKM in the germline V gene. The CDR3 totals 14 residues. The CDR3 sequence is CASHRDLGNQPQHF. The CDR3 DNA reads TGTGCCAGCCACAGGGACTTGGGGAATCAGCCCCAGCATTTT.

This sequence joins TRBV2 and TRBJ2-7; 7 bases are a match to TRBD2. In germline, CDR1 is SNHLY, CDR2 FYNNEI. The ends lost 7 bases at V and 1 base at J; junction bases unmatched: 4. CDR3 length equals 13 residues. Written as DNA, the CDR3 is TGTGCCAGCAATCCTAGCGGATCCTACGAGCAGTACTTC. Its translation: CASNPSGSYEQYF.

This chain uses TRBV20-1 with TRBJ2-7; D is ambiguous. The CDR3 spans 11 residues. With 3 bases removed from V and 7 bases from J, the gap between germline ends came to 10 bases. From germline, CDR1 is DFQATT and CDR2 SNEGSKA (reference sequence). In DNA, the CDR3 is TGCAGTGCTAGTAAAAATAATGAGCAGTACTTC. It specifies CSASKNNEQYF.

CDR3 sequence (DNA): TGTGCCAGCGGGGGGCTGGGAGCGGGCCGGGGTAACTATGGCTACACCTTC. This sequence encodes CASGGLGAGRGNYGYTF. This sequence joins TRBV28 and TRBJ1-2, with a tentative D call TRBD1 (6 bases). Germline assignment: CDR1 MDHEN and CDR2 SYDVKM. Trimming pared 8 bases from V and 1 base from J, leaving 23 bases between. This CDR3 has 17 residues.

In this sample, this clone turned up a few times. The DNA for the CDR3 is TGCGCCAGCAAAGGCAGAGACTATGGCTACACCTTC. Translated: CASKGRDYGYTF. The V call is TRBV10-2, the J call TRBJ1-2; D remains unclear. V was shortened by 7 bases and J by 3 bases, with 9 bases between the two germline ends. This CDR3 region has 12 residues. In germline, CDR1 is WSHSY, CDR2 SAAADI.

CDR3 coding DNA: TGTGCTAGTGGCGCCGGGACTAGCGGGAGAGGGGAGCAGTTCTTC. This sequence encodes CASGAGTSGRGEQFF. The chain recombines TRBV12-5 with TRBJ2-1; 14 nucleotides match TRBD2. There are 15 residues in the CDR3. V lost 6 bases and J lost 10; bases outside the gene matches: 8. Germline loops: CDR1 LGHNT, CDR2 FRNRAP. Combining the CDR3 with reference TRBV12-5 and TRBJ2-1 gives the whole variable domain DARVTQTPRHKVTEMGQEVTMRCQPILGHNTVFWYRQTMMQGLELLAYFRNRAPLDDSGMPKDRFSAEMPDATLATLKIQPSEPRDSAVYFCASGAGTSGRGEQFFGPGTRLTVL.

The chain couples TRBV18 to TRBJ2-1; 11 positions agree with TRBD2. Germline V gene sequence: CDR1 KGHSH, CDR2 LQKENI. This CDR3 is built from 17 residues. Trimming cost V 3 bases and J 3 bases; bases outside gene matches: 7. For the CDR3, the DNA is TGTGCCAGCTCACCGGGGCCTAGCGGGAGGAGCTACAATGAGCAGTTCTTC. Protein: CASSPGPSGRSYNEQFF.

The V and J genes are TRBV5-4 and TRBJ2-7, with 10 bases aligning to TRBD2. Germline V gives CDR1 SGHNT, CDR2 YYREEE (reference sequence). The CDR3 runs to 15 residues. V shed 5 bases, J shed 3 bases, and the junction held 8 bases outside the gene matches. This chain's CDR3 is CASSLLGLAIYEQYF. The CDR3 DNA follows: TGTGCCAGCAGTCTACTGGGACTAGCGATCTACGAGCAGTACTTC.

J is TRBJ2-7 and V is TRBV13; D may be TRBD1 or TRBD2 (5 bases each). Between the trimmed V and J ends, which lost 5 bases and 7 bases, there was a span of 21 bases. This CDR3 is built from 15 residues. Germline CDR1 is PRHDT and CDR2 is FYEKMQ (reference sequence). CDR3 region: CASSTRTSRTGEQYF. CDR3 sequence (DNA): TGTGCCAGCAGCACTCGGACAAGCAGGACGGGAGAGCAGTACTTC.

The rearrangement joins TRBV30 to TRBJ2-7, with TRBD1 matching over 7 bases. Germline CDR1 GTSNPN, CDR2 SVGIG (reference sequence). There are 14 residues in the CDR3. V was clipped by 2 bases and J by 5 bases; unmatched bases: 9. The CDR3 region is CAWSRGRGSHEQYF. The DNA for the CDR3 is TGTGCCTGGAGTCGGGGCAGGGGGTCCCACGAGCAGTACTTC.

The genes are TRBV5-1 and TRBJ2-7; 9 nucleotides agree with TRBD1. CDR1 is SGHRS and CDR2 is YFSETQ in the germline V gene. The CDR3 contains 15 residues. Trimming took 4 bases from V and 5 from J; bases not matched to a gene: 10. CDR3 sequence reads: CASSPSGDRDHEQYF. CDR3 DNA: TGCGCCAGCAGCCCCAGCGGGGACAGGGACCACGAGCAGTACTTC.